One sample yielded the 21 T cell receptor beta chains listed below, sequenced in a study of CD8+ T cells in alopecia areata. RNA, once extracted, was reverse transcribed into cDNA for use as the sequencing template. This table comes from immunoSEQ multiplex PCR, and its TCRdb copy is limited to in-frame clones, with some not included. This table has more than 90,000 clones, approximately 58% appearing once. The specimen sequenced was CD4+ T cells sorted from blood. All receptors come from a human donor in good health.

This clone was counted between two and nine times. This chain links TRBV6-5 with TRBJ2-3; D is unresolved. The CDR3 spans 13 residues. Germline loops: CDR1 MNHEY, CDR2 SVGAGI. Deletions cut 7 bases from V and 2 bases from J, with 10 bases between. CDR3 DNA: TGTGCCAGCAAGACCTTCGACACAGATACGCAGTATTTT. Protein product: CASKTFDTDTQYF.

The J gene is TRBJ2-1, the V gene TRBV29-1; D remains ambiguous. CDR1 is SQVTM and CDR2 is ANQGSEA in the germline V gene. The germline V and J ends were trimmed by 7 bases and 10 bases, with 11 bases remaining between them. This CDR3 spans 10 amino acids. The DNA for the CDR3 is TGCAGCGCCCACAGTGGGGAGCAGTTCTTC. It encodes CSAHSGEQFF.

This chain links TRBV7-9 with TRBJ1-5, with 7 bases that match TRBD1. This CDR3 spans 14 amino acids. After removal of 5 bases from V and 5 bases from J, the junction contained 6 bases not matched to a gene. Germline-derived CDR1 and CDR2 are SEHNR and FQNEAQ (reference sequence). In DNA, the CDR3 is TGTGCCAGCAGCCGGACGGGACAGTATCAGCCCCAGCATTTT. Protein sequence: CASSRTGQYQPQHF. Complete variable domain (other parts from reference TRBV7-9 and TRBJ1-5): DTGVSQNPRHKITKRGQNVTFRCDPISEHNRLYWYRQTLGQGPEFLTYFQNEAQLEKSRLLSDRFSAERPKGSFSTLEIQRTEQGDSAMYLCASSRTGQYQPQHFGDGTRLSIL.

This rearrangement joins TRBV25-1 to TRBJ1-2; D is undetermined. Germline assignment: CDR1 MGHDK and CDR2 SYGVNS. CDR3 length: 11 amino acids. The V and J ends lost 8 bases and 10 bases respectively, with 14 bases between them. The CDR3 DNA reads TGTGCCAGCTCTGCCCGGGATGCCTACACCTTC. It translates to CASSARDAYTF.

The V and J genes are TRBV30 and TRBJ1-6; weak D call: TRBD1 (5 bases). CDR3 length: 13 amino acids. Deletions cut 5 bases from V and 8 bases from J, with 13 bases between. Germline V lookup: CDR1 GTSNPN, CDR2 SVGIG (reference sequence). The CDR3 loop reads CAWRGPRHSPLHF. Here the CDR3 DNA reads TGTGCCTGGCGGGGACCTCGTCATTCACCCCTCCACTTT.

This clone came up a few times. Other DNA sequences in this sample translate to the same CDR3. The CDR3 protein is CSVDRGSGYTF. The CDR3 coding sequence is TGCAGCGTTGATCGGGGTAGTGGCTACACCTTC. V is TRBV29-1 and J is TRBJ1-2; D is undetermined. Germline loops: CDR1 SQVTM, CDR2 ANQGSEA. The CDR3 consists of 11 residues. The ends were cut back, 3 bases at V and 7 bases at J, with 9 bases in the middle.

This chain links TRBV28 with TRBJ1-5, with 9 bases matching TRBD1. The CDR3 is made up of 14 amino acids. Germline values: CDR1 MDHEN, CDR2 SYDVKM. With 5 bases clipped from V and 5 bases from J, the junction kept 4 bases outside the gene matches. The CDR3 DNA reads TGTGCCAGCAGTCTGGGACAGGGTTATCAGCCCCAGCATTTT. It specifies CASSLGQGYQPQHF. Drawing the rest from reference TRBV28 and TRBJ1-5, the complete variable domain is DVKVTQSSRYLVKRTGEKVFLECVQDMDHENMFWYRQDPGLGLRLIYFSYDVKMKEKGDIPEGYSVSREKKERFSLILESASTNQTSMYLCASSLGQGYQPQHFGDGTRLSIL.

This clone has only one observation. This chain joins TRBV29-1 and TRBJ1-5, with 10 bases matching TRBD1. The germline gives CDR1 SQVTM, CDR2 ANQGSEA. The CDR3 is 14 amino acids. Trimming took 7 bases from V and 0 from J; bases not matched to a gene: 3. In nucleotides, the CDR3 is TGCAGCGCCGGGACAGGGGTTAGCAATCAGCCCCAGCATTTT. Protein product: CSAGTGVSNQPQHF.

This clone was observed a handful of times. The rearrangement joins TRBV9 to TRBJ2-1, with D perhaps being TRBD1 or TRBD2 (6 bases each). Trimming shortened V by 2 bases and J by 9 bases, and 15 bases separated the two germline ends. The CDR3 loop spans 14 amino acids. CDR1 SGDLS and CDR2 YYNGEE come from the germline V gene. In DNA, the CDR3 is TGTGCCAGCAGCGTGGGATACGGGGGCGGTGAGCAGTTCTTC. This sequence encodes CASSVGYGGGEQFF.

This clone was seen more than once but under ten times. Written as DNA, the CDR3 is TGTGCCAGCAGCCAAGGGGCCAGGCAAGAGACCCAGTACTTC. This sequence encodes CASSQGARQETQYF. The V and J genes are TRBV14 and TRBJ2-5; D call uncertain. The length of the CDR3 is 14 residues. Trimming cost V 1 base and J 2 bases, with 8 bases left between them. CDR1 and CDR2 from the germline V gene are SGHDN and FVKESK.

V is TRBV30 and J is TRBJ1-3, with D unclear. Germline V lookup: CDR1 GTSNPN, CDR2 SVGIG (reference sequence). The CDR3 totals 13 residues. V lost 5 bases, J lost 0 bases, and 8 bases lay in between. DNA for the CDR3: TGTGCCTGGGGCAGGAGCTCTGGAAACACCATATATTTT. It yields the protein CAWGRSSGNTIYF.

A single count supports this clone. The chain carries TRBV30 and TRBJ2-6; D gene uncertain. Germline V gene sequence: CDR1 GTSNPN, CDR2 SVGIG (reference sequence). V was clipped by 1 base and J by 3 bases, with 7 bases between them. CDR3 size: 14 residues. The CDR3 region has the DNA TGTGCCTGGAGTGAAGACTTTGGGGCCAACGTCCTGACTTTC. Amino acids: CAWSEDFGANVLTF.

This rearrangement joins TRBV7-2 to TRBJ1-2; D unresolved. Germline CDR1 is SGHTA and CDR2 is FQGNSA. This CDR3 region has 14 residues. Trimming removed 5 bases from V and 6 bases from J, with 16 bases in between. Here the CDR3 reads CASSNYSPSHGYTF. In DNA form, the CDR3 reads TGTGCCAGCAGCAATTATTCCCCGTCTCATGGCTACACCTTC.

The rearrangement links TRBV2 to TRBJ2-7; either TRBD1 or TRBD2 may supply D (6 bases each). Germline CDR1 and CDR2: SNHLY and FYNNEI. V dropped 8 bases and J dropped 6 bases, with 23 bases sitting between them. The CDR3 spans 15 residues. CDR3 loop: CASPRSRGVPGEQYF. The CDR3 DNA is TGTGCCAGCCCCCGAAGTAGGGGGGTTCCGGGCGAGCAGTACTTC.

This chain's CDR3 is CASTDRAWKAFF. The CDR3 DNA reads as TGTGCCAGCACCGACAGGGCTTGGAAAGCTTTCTTT. The chain uses TRBV6-5 and TRBJ1-1; 7 nucleotides line up with TRBD1. With V trimmed by 7 bases and J by 9 bases, 8 bases remained unmatched. This CDR3 region has 12 residues. Germline CDR1 and CDR2: MNHEY and SVGAGI.

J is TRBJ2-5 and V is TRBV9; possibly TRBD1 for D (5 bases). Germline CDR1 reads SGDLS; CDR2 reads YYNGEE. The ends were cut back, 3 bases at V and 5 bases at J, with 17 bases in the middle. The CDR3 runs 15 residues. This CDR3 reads CASSENDNKGETQYF. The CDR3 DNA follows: TGTGCCAGCAGCGAAAATGACAACAAGGGGGAGACCCAGTACTTC.

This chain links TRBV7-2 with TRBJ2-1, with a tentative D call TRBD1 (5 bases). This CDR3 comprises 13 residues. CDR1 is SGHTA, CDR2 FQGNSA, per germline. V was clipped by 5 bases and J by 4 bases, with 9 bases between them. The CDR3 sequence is CASSLGPYNEQFF. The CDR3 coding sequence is TGTGCCAGCAGCCTGGGGCCATACAATGAGCAGTTCTTC. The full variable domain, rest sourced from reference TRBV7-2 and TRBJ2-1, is GAGVSQSPSNKVTEKGKDVELRCDPISGHTALYWYRQSLGQGLEFLIYFQGNSAPDKSGLPSDRFSAERTGGSVSTLTIQRTQQEDSAVYLCASSLGPYNEQFFGPGTRLTVL.

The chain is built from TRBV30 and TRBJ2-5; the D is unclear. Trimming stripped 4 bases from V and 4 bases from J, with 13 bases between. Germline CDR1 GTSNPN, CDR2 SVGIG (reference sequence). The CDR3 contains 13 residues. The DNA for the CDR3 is TGTGCCTGGACGAAGGAGATAAGAGAGACCCAGTACTTC. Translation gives CAWTKEIRETQYF. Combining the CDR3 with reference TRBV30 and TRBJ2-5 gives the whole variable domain SQTIHQWPATLVQPVGSPLSLECTVEGTSNPNLYWYRQAAGRGLQLLFYSVGIGQISSEVPQNLSASRPQDRQFILSSKKLLLSDSGFYLCAWTKEIRETQYFGPGTRLLVL.

The CDR3 DNA follows: TGCAGCGTAGCGACAGGGCTGAACACCGGGGAGCTGTTTTTT. Protein: CSVATGLNTGELFF. This chain uses TRBV29-1 with TRBJ2-2; TRBD1 aligns across 7 bases. Germline trimming cut 6 bases from V and 1 base from J; bases unmatched to any gene: 5. Germline V gene sequence: CDR1 SQVTM, CDR2 ANQGSEA. There are 14 residues in the CDR3.

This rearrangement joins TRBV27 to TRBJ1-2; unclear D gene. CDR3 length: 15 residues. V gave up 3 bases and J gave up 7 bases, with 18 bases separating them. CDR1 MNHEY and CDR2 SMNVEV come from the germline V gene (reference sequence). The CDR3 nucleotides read TGTGCCAGCAGTTTCCGGGTCGATCGAAAGGGTGGCTACACCTTC. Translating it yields CASSFRVDRKGGYTF.

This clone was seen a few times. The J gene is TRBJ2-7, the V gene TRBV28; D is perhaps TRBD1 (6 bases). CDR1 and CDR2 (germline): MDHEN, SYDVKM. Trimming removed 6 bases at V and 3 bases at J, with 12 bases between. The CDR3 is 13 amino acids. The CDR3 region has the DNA TGTGCCAGCAGCAGGGGTAGGGGCTACGAGCAGTACTTC. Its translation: CASSRGRGYEQYF. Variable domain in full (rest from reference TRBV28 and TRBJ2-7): DVKVTQSSRYLVKRTGEKVFLECVQDMDHENMFWYRQDPGLGLRLIYFSYDVKMKEKGDIPEGYSVSREKKERFSLILESASTNQTSMYLCASSRGRGYEQYFGPGTRLTVT.